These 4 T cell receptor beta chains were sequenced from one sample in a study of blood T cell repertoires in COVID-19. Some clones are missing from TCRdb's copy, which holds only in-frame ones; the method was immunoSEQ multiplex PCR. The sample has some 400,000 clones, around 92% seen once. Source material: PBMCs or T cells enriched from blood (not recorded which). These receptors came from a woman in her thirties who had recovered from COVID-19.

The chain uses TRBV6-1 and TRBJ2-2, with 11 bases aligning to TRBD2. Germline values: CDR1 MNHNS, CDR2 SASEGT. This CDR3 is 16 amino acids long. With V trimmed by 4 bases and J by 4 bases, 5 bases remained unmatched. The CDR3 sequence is CASSGLAGGGTGELFF. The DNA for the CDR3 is TGTGCCAGCAGTGGGTTAGCGGGAGGGGGCACCGGGGAGCTGTTTTTT.

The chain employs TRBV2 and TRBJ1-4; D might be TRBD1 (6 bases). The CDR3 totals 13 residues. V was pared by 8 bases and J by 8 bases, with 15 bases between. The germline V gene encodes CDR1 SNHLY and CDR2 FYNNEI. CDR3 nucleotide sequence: TGTGCCAGCCAGACAGGCTCGGTGGAAAAACTGTTTTTT. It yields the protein CASQTGSVEKLFF.

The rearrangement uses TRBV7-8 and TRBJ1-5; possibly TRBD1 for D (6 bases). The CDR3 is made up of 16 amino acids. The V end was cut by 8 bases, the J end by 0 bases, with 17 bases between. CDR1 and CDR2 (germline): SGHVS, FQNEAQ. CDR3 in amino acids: CASGRGAPYSNQPQHF. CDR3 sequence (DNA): TGTGCCAGCGGTCGGGGGGCACCTTATAGCAATCAGCCCCAGCATTTT.

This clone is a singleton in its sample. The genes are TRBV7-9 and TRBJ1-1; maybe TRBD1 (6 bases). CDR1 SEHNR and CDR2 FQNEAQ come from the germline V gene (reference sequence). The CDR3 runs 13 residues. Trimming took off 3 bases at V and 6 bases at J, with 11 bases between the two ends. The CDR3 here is CASSFAGVPEAFF. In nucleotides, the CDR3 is TGTGCCAGCAGCTTCGCAGGGGTCCCTGAAGCTTTCTTT.